This TCR beta chain was recorded in a study of cytomegalovirus exposure and HLA in healthy donors. The CDR3 sequence is 13 residues long. Per germline, CDR1 MNHEY and CDR2 SVGAGI. V dropped 6 bases and J dropped 3; count of bases not matched to a gene: 3. PCR used 60 Vbeta primers and 13 Jbeta primers. Some clones are missing from TCRdb's copy, which holds only in-frame ones; the method was immunoSEQ multiplex PCR. The data hold 150,000 to 200,000 clones, with roughly 87% observed a single time. A note on this clone: Its antigen is undetermined.

General observations from the study: Most TCR sequences proved rare, with some public TCRs found in many donors. Some V segments, including TRBV6-2 and TRBV6-3, were excluded as indistinguishable. Equally common other TCR beta chains were less clonally expanded than HLA-associated ones, a later analysis found.

The sequencing sample was made of PBMCs. The chain joins TRBV6-5 to TRBJ2-7; 9 bases align to TRBD1. This receptor was taken from a girl under two years old in good health and CMV-seronegative. CDR3 nucleotides: TGTGCCAGCAGAAGACAGGGGGACTACGAGCAGTACTTC. Protein product: CASRRQGDYEQYF.